These 28 T cell receptor beta chains share one sample of origin, sequenced in a study of blood T cells in healthy people across ages. Primers used in a second PCR of about 7 to 12 cycles were a sample-barcoded 5' primer and a J-beta primer mix. TCRdb re-derived calls from the 5' RACE reads in MiXCR, one entry per CDR3 protein. The data show roughly 900,000 distinct CDR3 sequences, more than 25% seen once. Sequencing was carried out using blood. These receptor sequences come from a woman older than 75 in good health.

On this clonotype: This sequence may be a read error, since a much larger clone differs from it by one base. This chain connects TRBV3-1 to TRBJ2-5, with TRBD2 matching 8 bases. Trimming at V came to 4 bases and at J to 11 bases, leaving 9 bases not matched to a gene. Germline CDR1 LGHDT, CDR2 YNNKEL (reference sequence). The CDR3 consists of 13 residues. CDR3 in amino acids: CASSPAGGDEQYF. CDR3 in DNA: TGTGCCAGCAGCCCTGCGGGGGGAGATGAGCAGTACTTC.

This clonotype was detected only a few times. The chain joins TRBV12-3 or TRBV12-4 to TRBJ2-1, with 8 bases aligning to TRBD1. The J call could be wrong; TRBJ2-7 is a better fit for the DNA end. This CDR3 region has 13 residues. The CDR3 DNA follows: TGTGCCAGCAGTTTGCAGGGGGCGAATGAGCAGTACTTC. It yields the protein CASSLQGANEQYF.

This clonotype has only a few counts. The chain couples TRBV3-1 to TRBJ1-1, with TRBD1 as a possible D gene (5 bases). The CDR3 extends over 14 amino acids. Germline values: CDR1 LGHDT, CDR2 YNNKEL (reference sequence). Trimming took 1 base from V and 2 from J, leaving 8 bases between them. DNA for the CDR3: TGTGCCAGCAGCCAAGCTAGGGGTAACACTGAAGCTTTCTTT. The encoded protein is CASSQARGNTEAFF.

The chain is built from TRBV7-2 and TRBJ1-1, with unresolved D. The V gene's germline CDR1 is SGHTA and CDR2 FQGNSA. Trimming removed 8 bases from V and 3 bases from J, with 13 bases in between. This CDR3 has 13 residues. The chain's CDR3 is CASSSNSYTEAFF. The CDR3 DNA reads as TGTGCCAGCTCAAGCAACAGCTACACTGAAGCTTTCTTT.

Many counts were recorded for this clonotype. The rearrangement joins TRBV20-1 to TRBJ2-3; D is possibly TRBD1 or TRBD2 (5 bases each). This CDR3 region has 14 residues. CDR1 DFQATT and CDR2 SNEGSKA come from the germline V gene (reference sequence). The V end lost 7 bases, the J end lost 2 bases, and 16 bases lay between the germline ends. CDR3 in DNA: TGCAGTGGCATTGGGGGACCGAACACAGATACGCAGTATTTT. It yields the protein CSGIGGPNTDTQYF.

The rearrangement joins TRBV24-1 to TRBJ2-1; either TRBD1 or TRBD2 may supply D (5 bases each). V was trimmed by 2 bases and J by 7 bases, leaving 20 bases between them. Germline CDR1 KGHDR, CDR2 SFDVKD. The CDR3 sequence is 17 residues long. The CDR3, as DNA: TGTGCCACCAGTGATTCTACCGGGATGGGGCACAAGAATGAGCAGTTCTTC. As protein: CATSDSTGMGHKNEQFF.

Turning to this clonotype: Germline and junction disagree at one end, which may indicate a read error. This chain connects TRBV12-3 or TRBV12-4 to TRBJ2-5; D gene unclear. This CDR3 is 14 amino acids long. The CDR3 loop reads CASSYRRDREAQYF. The CDR3 bases are TGTGCCAGCAGTTACCGTAGGGATCGAGAGGCCCAGTACTTC.

V is TRBV7-2 and J is TRBJ1-1, with TRBD1 matching over 9 bases. The V gene's germline CDR1 is SGHTA and CDR2 FQGNSA. The ends lost 5 bases at V and 11 bases at J; junction bases unmatched: 6. The CDR3 runs 12 residues. CDR3 sequence (DNA): TGTGCCAGCAGCGGACAGGGGAGGATTGCTTTCTTT. Translation gives CASSGQGRIAFF. Full variable domain (missing parts from reference TRBV7-2 and TRBJ1-1): GAGVSQSPSNKVTEKGKDVELRCDPISGHTALYWYRQSLGQGLEFLIYFQGNSAPDKSGLPSDRFSAERTGGSVSTLTIQRTQQEDSAVYLCASSGQGRIAFFGQGTRLTVV.

In the case of this clonotype: A read error is possible here, since a much larger clone lies one base away. This chain's CDR3 is CASSQGGGASETQFF. CDR3 DNA sequence: TGTGCCAGCAGCCAAGGCGGGGGGGCTTCAGAGACCCAGTTCTTC. The chain employs TRBV3-1 and TRBJ2-1, with 9 bases lining up with TRBD2. Germline CDR1 and CDR2: LGHDT and YNNKEL (reference sequence). Trimming cost V 1 base and J 13 bases; bases outside gene matches: 11. CDR3 length: 15 amino acids.

This clonotype was seen repeatedly, ten times or more. This chain uses TRBV20-1 with TRBJ1-5; 8 bases line up with TRBD1. CDR1 and CDR2 from the germline V gene are DFQATT and SNEGSKA (reference sequence). CDR3 length: 14 amino acids. V dropped 2 bases and J dropped 3; count of bases not matched to a gene: 3. This CDR3 is CSARRTGFNQPQHF. CDR3 DNA: TGCAGTGCTAGAAGGACAGGGTTCAATCAGCCCCAGCATTTT.

V is TRBV21-1 and J is TRBJ2-5; the D call of TRBD2 is as the table states it, not checked on the DNA. TRBV21-1 is termed a pseudogene. The CDR3 is made up of 14 amino acids. CDR3: CASSKRRLGETQYF. The DNA of the CDR3 is TGTGCCAGCAGCAAAAGGAGGTTAGGAGAGACCCAGTACTTC.

This clonotype was detected ten times or more. The chain has TRBV20-1 and TRBJ1-2; 11 bases are a match to TRBD1. This CDR3 comprises 13 residues. V lost 5 bases, J lost 4 bases, and 3 bases stayed unmatched. The germline CDR1 and CDR2 sequences are DFQATT and SNEGSKA (reference sequence). CDR3 region: CSAGTGGSYGYTF. The CDR3 nucleotides are TGCAGTGCTGGGACAGGGGGGTCCTATGGCTACACCTTC.

Turning to this clonotype: This may arise from a read error, as a much more abundant clone is one base away. This chain joins TRBV11-3 and TRBJ2-7, with 7 bases lining up with TRBD2. Judging by the DNA end, TRBJ2-5 fits better; the J call may be wrong. Looked up from germline, CDR1 is SGHNT and CDR2 is YENEEA. The CDR3 spans 12 residues. In DNA, the CDR3 is TGTGCCGGCAGCATCGGGAGGGAGACCCAGTACTTC. Translation gives CAGSIGRETQYF.

The table lists this clonotype with many counts. V and J are TRBV5-1 and TRBJ1-2; D gene uncertain. V lost 5 bases and J 1 base, leaving 6 bases between the germline ends. The CDR3 totals 12 residues. From germline, CDR1 is SGHRS and CDR2 YFSETQ. CDR3 nucleotides: TGCGCCAGCAGGGAATATAACTATGGCTACACCTTC. It translates to CASREYNYGYTF.

This clonotype was seen only once. This could be a read error, since a much larger clone is one nucleotide away. The chain is built from TRBV2 and TRBJ2-1; 8 bases align to TRBD1. The CDR3 is 15 residues long. Germline V gives CDR1 SNHLY, CDR2 FYNNEI. J lost 13 bases, V lost 5 bases, and 16 bases had no gene match. The CDR3, as DNA: TGTGCCAGCAGTTGGCGACAGGGGTTGCAAGAGACCCAGTTCTTC. Its protein product is CASSWRQGLQETQFF.

This clonotype was recorded at least ten times. The chain has TRBV19 and TRBJ2-7; possibly TRBD1 for D (6 bases). CDR3 length: 15 residues. Germline CDR1 reads LNHDA; CDR2 reads SQIVND (reference sequence). V dropped 3 bases and J dropped 2 bases, with 14 bases sitting between them. CDR3 nucleotides: TGTGCCAGTAGTATCGGGACAAGAATTACCTACGAGCAGTACTTC. Amino acids: CASSIGTRITYEQYF. The full variable domain, completed using reference TRBV19 and TRBJ2-7, is DGGITQSPKYLFRKEGQNVTLSCEQNLNHDAMYWYRQDPGQGLRLIYYSQIVNDFQKGDIAEGYSVSREKKESFPLTVTSAQKNPTAFYLCASSIGTRITYEQYFGPGTRLTVT.

The chain recombines TRBV25-1 with TRBJ2-7; 10 bases are shared with TRBD1. CDR1 is MGHDK, CDR2 SYGVNS, per germline. CDR3 size: 15 residues. Trimming at V came to 3 bases and at J to 3 bases, leaving 5 bases not matched to a gene. DNA of the CDR3: TGTGCCAGCAGTGATTGGGACAGGGGCTGCTACGAGCAGTACTTC. Protein sequence: CASSDWDRGCYEQYF.

This clonotype was counted many times. V and J are TRBV3-1 and TRBJ2-3; 8 bases match TRBD2. CDR3 length: 18 residues. Germline CDR1 and CDR2: LGHDT and YNNKEL (reference sequence). V was clipped by 4 bases and J by 0 bases; unmatched bases: 12. CDR3 protein: CASSPPGTRYSSTDTQYF. The CDR3 DNA reads as TGTGCCAGCAGCCCCCCCGGGACTAGGTATTCTAGCACAGATACGCAGTATTTT.

In the case of this clonotype: The junction shows a germline mismatch at one end, possibly a read error. The chain combines TRBV20-1 with TRBJ1-2; D is possibly TRBD1 (5 bases). This CDR3 contains 12 residues. Per the germline V gene, CDR1 is DFQATT and CDR2 is SNEGSKA (reference sequence). The CDR3 DNA sequence: TGCAGTGCTGGGGACGGCTACTATGGCTACATCTTC. The encoded protein is CSAGDGYYGYIF.

This clonotype was picked up many times. The V call is TRBV10-3, the J call TRBJ2-4; tentative D call: TRBD2 (5 bases). CDR1 is ENHRY, CDR2 SYGVKD, per germline. Trimming removed 0 bases at V and 0 bases at J, with 6 bases between. The CDR3 is 15 residues long. CDR3 bases: TGTGCCATCAGTGAGTCGGGAGCAGCCAAAAACATTCAGTACTTC. It translates to CAISESGAAKNIQYF.

Turning to this clonotype: A much larger clonotype is one base distant, so this may be a read error. This sequence joins TRBV9 and TRBJ2-5, with D possibly matching TRBD2 (5 bases). Per germline, CDR1 SGDLS and CDR2 YYNGEE. The CDR3 consists of 14 residues. The CDR3 reads CANSATTRGETQYF. For the CDR3, the DNA is TGTGCCAACAGCGCTACGACCCGAGGGGAGACCCAGTACTTC.

This clonotype showed up just once. The J gene is TRBJ2-4, the V gene TRBV11-3; D tentatively reads TRBD1 or TRBD2 (5 bases each). The CDR3 has 16 residues. Per germline, CDR1 SGHNT and CDR2 YENEEA. V lost 1 base and J lost 1, with 11 bases in between. The CDR3 bases are TGTGCCAGCAGCTTAGTGGGGGAATTTGCCAAAAACATTCAGTACTTC. It codes for CASSLVGEFAKNIQYF.

This clonotype came up once. V gene TRBV10-3 combines with J gene TRBJ2-3; TRBD1 matches 8 bases. The V segment lost 3 bases and the J segment 5 bases; nucleotides outside the gene matches: 7. The CDR3 has 15 residues. Germline V gives CDR1 ENHRY, CDR2 SYGVKD. The CDR3 DNA follows: TGTGCCATCAGTGACAGGGGGCCATGGGAAGATACGCAGTATTTT. Protein: CAISDRGPWEDTQYF.

This clonotype has ten or more counts. The V and J genes are TRBV6-2 or TRBV6-3 and TRBJ2-4, with 7 nucleotides matching TRBD1. Losses at the gene ends were 6 bases for V and 0 bases for J; bases not matched to a gene: 8. The CDR3 has 16 residues. In germline, CDR1 is MNHEY, CDR2 SVGEGT. The CDR3 loop reads CASRPGTVLAKNIQYF. The CDR3 DNA sequence: TGTGCCAGCAGACCGGGGACAGTCTTAGCCAAAAACATTCAGTACTTC.

On this clonotype itself: Being one base from a much bigger clone, this may be a read error. The chain links TRBV7-2 to TRBJ2-1; TRBD2 matches 9 bases. The CDR3 totals 15 residues. Germline values: CDR1 SGHTA, CDR2 FQGNSA. CDR3 sequence: CAGSPAGGRTSEQFF. The CDR3 DNA reads as TGTGCCGGCAGCCCAGCGGGGGGTCGGACTTCGGAGCAGTTCTTC.

The V gene is TRBV5-1, the J gene TRBJ2-1; 8 bases line up with TRBD1. Germline loops: CDR1 SGHRS, CDR2 YFSETQ. CDR3 length: 14 residues. The V and J ends lost 2 bases and 13 bases, in that order; junction bases with no gene match: 11. The CDR3 is CASSLTGGVETQFF. Here the CDR3 DNA reads TGCGCCAGCAGCTTAACAGGGGGTGTAGAGACCCAGTTCTTC. Drawing the rest from reference TRBV5-1 and TRBJ2-1, the complete variable domain is KAGVTQTPRYLIKTRGQQVTLSCSPISGHRSVSWYQQTPGQGLQFLFEYFSETQRNKGNFPGRFSGRQFSNSRSEMNVSTLELGDSALYLCASSLTGGVETQFFGPGTRLTVL.

This clonotype was found many times. V gene TRBV20-1 combines with J gene TRBJ1-2; D is unclear. CDR3 size: 10 residues. V dropped 2 bases and J dropped 5 bases, with 3 bases sitting between them. Germline-derived CDR1 and CDR2 are DFQATT and SNEGSKA (reference sequence). CDR3 protein: CSARLYGYTF. CDR3 DNA: TGCAGTGCTAGACTATATGGCTACACCTTC.

CDR3 residues: CASSVGSGMGETQYF. The CDR3, as DNA: TGTGCCAGCAGCGTAGGGTCAGGTATGGGAGAGACCCAGTACTTC. This chain uses TRBV7-9 with TRBJ2-5, with D uncertain. Germline-derived CDR1 and CDR2 are SEHNR and FQNEAQ (reference sequence). The CDR3 contains 15 residues. V gave up 5 bases and J gave up 4 bases, with 17 bases separating them.